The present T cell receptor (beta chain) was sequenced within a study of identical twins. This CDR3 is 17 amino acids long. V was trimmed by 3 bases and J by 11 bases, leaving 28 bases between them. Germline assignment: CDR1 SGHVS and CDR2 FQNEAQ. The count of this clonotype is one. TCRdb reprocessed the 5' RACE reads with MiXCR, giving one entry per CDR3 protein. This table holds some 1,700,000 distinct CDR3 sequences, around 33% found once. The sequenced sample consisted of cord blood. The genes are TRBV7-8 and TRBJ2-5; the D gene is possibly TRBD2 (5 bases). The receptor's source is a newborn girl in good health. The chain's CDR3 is CASSFGTASLRSSEQYF. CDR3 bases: TGTGCCAGCAGCTTTGGCACGGCTAGCCTTAGGTCTAGTGAGCAGTACTTC.